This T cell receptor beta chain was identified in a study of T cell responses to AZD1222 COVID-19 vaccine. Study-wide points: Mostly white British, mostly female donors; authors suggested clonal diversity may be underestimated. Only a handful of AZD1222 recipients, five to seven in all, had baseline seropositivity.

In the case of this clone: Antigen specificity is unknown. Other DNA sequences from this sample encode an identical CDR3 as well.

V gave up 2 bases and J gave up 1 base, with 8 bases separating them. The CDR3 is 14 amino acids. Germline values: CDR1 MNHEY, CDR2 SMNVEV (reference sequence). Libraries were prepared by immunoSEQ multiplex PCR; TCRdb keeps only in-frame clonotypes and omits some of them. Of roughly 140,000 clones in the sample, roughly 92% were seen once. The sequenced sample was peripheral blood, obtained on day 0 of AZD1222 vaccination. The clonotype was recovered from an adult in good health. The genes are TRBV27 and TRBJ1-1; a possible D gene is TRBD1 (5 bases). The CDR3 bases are TGTGCCAGCAGTTTAGCAGGGACGAACACTGAAGCTTTCTTT. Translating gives CASSLAGTNTEAFF.